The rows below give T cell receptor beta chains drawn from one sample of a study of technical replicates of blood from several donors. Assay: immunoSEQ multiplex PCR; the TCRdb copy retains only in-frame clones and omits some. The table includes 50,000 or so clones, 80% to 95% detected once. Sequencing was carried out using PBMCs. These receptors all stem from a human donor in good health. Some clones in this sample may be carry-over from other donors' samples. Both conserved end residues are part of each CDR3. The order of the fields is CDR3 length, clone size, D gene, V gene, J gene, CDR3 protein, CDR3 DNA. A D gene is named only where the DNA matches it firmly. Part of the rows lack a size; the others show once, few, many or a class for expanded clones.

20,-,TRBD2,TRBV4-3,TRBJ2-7,CASSQDWAAGGRTSSYEQYF,TGCGCCAGCAGCCAAGATTGGGCAGCGGGGGGACGGACAAGCTCCTACGAGCAGTACTTC
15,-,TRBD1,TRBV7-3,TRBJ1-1,CASSPQGNMNTEAFF,TGTGCCAGCAGCCCACAGGGGAACATGAACACTGAAGCTTTCTTT
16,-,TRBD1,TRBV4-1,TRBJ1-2,CASSQMLTGQGYGYTF,TGCGCCAGCAGCCAGATGTTGACGGGACAGGGCTATGGCTACACCTTC
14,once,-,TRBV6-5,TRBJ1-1,CASSYSGGGPEAFF,TGTGCCAGCAGTTACTCGGGGGGAGGACCTGAAGCTTTCTTT
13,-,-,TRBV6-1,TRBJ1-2,CASRQVSNYGYTF,TGTGCCAGCAGGCAGGTTTCTAACTATGGCTACACCTTC
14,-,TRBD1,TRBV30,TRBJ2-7,CAWNPRDRASEQYF,TGTGCCTGGAATCCCCGGGACAGGGCCTCCGAGCAGTACTTC
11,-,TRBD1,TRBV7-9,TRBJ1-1,CASSSGGRAFF,TGTGCCAGCAGCTCAGGGGGCCGGGCTTTCTTT
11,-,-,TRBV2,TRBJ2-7,CASSLSYEQYF,TGTGCCAGCAGTCTGAGTTACGAGCAGTACTTC
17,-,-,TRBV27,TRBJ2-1,CASSSRPGSGLGDEQFF,TGTGCCAGCAGTTCCCGCCCCGGCTCGGGTCTTGGCGATGAGCAGTTCTTC
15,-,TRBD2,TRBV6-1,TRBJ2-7,CASSERLAAPYEQYF,TGTGCCAGCAGTGAGCGACTAGCGGCACCCTACGAGCAGTACTTC
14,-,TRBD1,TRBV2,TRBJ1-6,CASSGDSDNSPLHF,TGTGCCAGCAGTGGGGACAGTGATAATTCACCCCTCCACTTT
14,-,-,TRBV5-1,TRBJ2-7,CASSLGVIPYEQYF,TGCGCCAGCAGCTTGGGAGTAATCCCCTACGAGCAGTACTTC
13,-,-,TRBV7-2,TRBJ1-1,CASSLGQNTEAFF,TGTGCCAGCAGCCTGGGACAGAACACTGAAGCTTTCTTT
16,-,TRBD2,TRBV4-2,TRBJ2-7,CASSQEGLAGSYEQYF,TGTGCCAGCAGCCAGGAGGGACTAGCGGGTTCCTACGAGCAGTACTTC
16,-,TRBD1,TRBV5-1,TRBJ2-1,CASSPRQGEVYNEQFF,TGCGCCAGCAGCCCTCGACAGGGGGAAGTCTACAATGAGCAGTTCTTC
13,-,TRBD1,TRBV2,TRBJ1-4,CAIQTGGGEKLFF,TGTGCCATTCAAACAGGGGGTGGTGAAAAACTGTTTTTT
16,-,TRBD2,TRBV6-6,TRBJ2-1,CAVRSTSGKSYNEQFF,TGTGCGGTTCGGTCTACTAGCGGGAAATCCTACAATGAGCAGTTCTTC
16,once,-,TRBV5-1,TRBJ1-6,CASSLARPTQGSPLHF,TGCGCCAGCAGCTTGGCCCGACCGACTCAAGGCTCACCCCTCCACTTT
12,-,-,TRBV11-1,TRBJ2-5,CASSPYQETQYF,TGTGCCAGCAGCCCATACCAAGAGACCCAGTACTTC
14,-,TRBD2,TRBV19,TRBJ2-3,CASSMGLAGRNKDF,TGTGCCAGTAGCATGGGGCTAGCGGGGAGGAACAAGGATTTT
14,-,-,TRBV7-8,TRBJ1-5,CASSPRQSNQPQHF,TGTGCCAGCAGCCCCAGACAGAGCAATCAGCCCCAGCATTTT
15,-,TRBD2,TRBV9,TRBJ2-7,CASSLGLAGSGEQYF,TGTGCCAGCAGCCTCGGACTAGCGGGAAGTGGGGAGCAGTACTTC
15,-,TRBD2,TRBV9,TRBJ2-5,CASSRESGGLETQYF,TGTGCCAGCAGCCGGGAGAGCGGGGGGCTGGAGACCCAGTACTTC
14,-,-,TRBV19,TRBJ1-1,CASSIVHGNTEAFF,TGTGCCAGTAGTATAGTCCACGGGAACACTGAAGCTTTCTTT
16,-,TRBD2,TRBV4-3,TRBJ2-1,CASSQPPAGGKDEQFF,TGCGCCAGCAGCCAGCCCCCAGCGGGAGGAAAGGATGAGCAGTTCTTC
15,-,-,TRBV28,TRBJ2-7,CASSSPAGGSYEQYF,TGTGCCAGCAGTTCGCCCGCCGGGGGAAGCTACGAGCAGTACTTC
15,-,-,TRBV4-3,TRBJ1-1,CASSQASRGYTEAFF,TGCGCCAGCAGCCAAGCTTCACGAGGATACACTGAAGCTTTCTTT
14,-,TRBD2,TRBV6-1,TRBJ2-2,CASSVAGEAGELFF,TGTGCCAGCAGCGTAGCGGGAGAGGCCGGGGAGCTGTTTTTT
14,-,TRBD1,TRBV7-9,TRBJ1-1,CASSPRDRDTEAFF,TGTGCCAGCAGCCCCCGGGACAGGGACACTGAAGCTTTCTTT
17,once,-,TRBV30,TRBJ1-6,CAWSVRSGGGPNSPLHF,TGTGCCTGGAGTGTAAGGAGTGGCGGAGGACCGAATTCACCCCTCCACTTT
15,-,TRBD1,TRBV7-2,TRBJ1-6,CASSGTGVPNSPLHF,TGTGCCAGCAGCGGAACAGGGGTACCGAATTCACCCCTCCACTTT
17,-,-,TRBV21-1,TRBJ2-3,CASSFEPGLDTTDTQYF,TGTGCCAGCAGCTTTGAACCGGGACTCGATACCACAGATACGCAGTATTTT
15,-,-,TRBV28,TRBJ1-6,CASSSGPGGNSPLHF,TGTGCCAGCAGTTCCGGACCGGGAGGGAATTCACCCCTCCACTTT
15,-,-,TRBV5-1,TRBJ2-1,CASSLYPSSYNEQFF,TGCGCCAGCAGCTTGTATCCCAGCTCCTACAATGAGCAGTTCTTC
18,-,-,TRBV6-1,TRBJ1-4,CASSEALRSLPLNEKLFF,TGTGCCAGCAGTGAAGCGCTTCGTAGCCTACCCTTAAATGAAAAACTGTTTTTT
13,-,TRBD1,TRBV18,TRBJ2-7,CASSRVQGSEQYF,TGTGCCAGCTCACGGGTACAGGGGAGCGAGCAGTACTTC
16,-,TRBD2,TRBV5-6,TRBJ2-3,CASSFGAGVPTDTQYF,TGTGCCAGCAGCTTTGGGGCGGGAGTTCCAACAGATACGCAGTATTTT
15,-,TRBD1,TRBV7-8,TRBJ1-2,CASSTGQGGVYGYTF,TGTGCCAGCAGCACTGGACAGGGAGGGGTCTATGGCTACACCTTC
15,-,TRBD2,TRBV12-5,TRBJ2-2,CASGSGLAATGELFF,TGTGCTAGTGGTTCCGGACTAGCGGCCACCGGGGAGCTGTTTTTT
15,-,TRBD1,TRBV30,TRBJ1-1,CAWSPGTGANTEAFF,TGTGCCTGGAGTCCCGGGACAGGGGCGAACACTGAAGCTTTCTTT
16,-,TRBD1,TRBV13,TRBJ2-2,CASSFSQGAFTGELFF,TGTGCCAGCAGCTTCTCCCAGGGGGCGTTCACCGGGGAGCTGTTTTTT
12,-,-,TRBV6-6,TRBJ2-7,CASSASSYEQYF,TGTGCCAGCAGTGCGAGCTCCTACGAGCAGTACTTC
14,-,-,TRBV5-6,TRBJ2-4,CASSWGGTKNIQYF,TGTGCCAGCAGTTGGGGGGGCACCAAAAACATTCAGTACTTC
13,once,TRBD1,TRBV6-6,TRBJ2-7,CASSRTGRYEQYF,TGTGCCAGCAGCCGGACAGGGAGGTACGAGCAGTACTTC
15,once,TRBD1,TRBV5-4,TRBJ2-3,CASSLGGQGTDTQYF,TGTGCCAGCAGCTTAGGAGGACAGGGGACAGATACGCAGTATTTT
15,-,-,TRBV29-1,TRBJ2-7,CSVEERDTSDYEQYF,TGCAGCGTTGAAGAAAGGGACACCTCTGACTACGAGCAGTACTTC
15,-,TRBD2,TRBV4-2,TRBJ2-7,CASSQGLAITYEQYF,TGTGCCAGCAGCCAAGGACTAGCGATTACCTACGAGCAGTACTTC
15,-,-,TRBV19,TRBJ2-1,CASNLDGGSYNEQFF,TGTGCCAGTAACTTAGATGGAGGCTCCTACAATGAGCAGTTCTTC
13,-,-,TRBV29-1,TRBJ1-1,CSAEGLLNTEAFF,TGCAGCGCCGAGGGATTACTGAACACTGAAGCTTTCTTT
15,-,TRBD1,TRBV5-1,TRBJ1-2,CASSLAEDRRMSYTF,TGCGCCAGCAGCTTGGCCGAGGACAGGCGGATGAGCTACACCTTC
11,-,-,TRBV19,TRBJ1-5,CASSAEGPQHF,TGTGCCAGTAGTGCGGAGGGGCCCCAGCATTTT
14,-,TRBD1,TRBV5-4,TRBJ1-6,CASSTTGGMGPLHF,TGTGCCAGCAGCACCACAGGGGGAATGGGTCCCCTCCACTTT
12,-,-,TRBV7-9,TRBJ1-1,CASSPEGTEAFF,TGTGCCAGCAGCCCGGAGGGCACTGAAGCTTTCTTT
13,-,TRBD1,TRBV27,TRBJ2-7,CASSPPQGEEQYF,TGTGCCAGCAGTCCCCCGCAGGGGGAAGAGCAGTACTTC
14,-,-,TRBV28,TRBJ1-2,CASSLWDSLRDYTF,TGTGCCAGCAGTTTATGGGACAGCCTGCGCGACTACACCTTC
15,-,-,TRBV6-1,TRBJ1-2,CASSEVRGINYGYTF,TGTGCCAGCAGTGAAGTCAGGGGCATCAACTATGGCTACACCTTC
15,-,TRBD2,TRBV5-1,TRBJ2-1,CASSPLAGGEYEQFF,TGCGCCAGCAGCCCACTAGCGGGGGGGGAGTATGAGCAGTTCTTC
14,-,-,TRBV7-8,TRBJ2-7,CASSPWTNTYEQYF,TGTGCCAGCAGCCCCTGGACAAATACCTACGAGCAGTACTTC
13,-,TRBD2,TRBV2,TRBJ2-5,CASRRGGWETQYF,TGTGCCAGCAGGCGGGGGGGCTGGGAGACCCAGTACTTC